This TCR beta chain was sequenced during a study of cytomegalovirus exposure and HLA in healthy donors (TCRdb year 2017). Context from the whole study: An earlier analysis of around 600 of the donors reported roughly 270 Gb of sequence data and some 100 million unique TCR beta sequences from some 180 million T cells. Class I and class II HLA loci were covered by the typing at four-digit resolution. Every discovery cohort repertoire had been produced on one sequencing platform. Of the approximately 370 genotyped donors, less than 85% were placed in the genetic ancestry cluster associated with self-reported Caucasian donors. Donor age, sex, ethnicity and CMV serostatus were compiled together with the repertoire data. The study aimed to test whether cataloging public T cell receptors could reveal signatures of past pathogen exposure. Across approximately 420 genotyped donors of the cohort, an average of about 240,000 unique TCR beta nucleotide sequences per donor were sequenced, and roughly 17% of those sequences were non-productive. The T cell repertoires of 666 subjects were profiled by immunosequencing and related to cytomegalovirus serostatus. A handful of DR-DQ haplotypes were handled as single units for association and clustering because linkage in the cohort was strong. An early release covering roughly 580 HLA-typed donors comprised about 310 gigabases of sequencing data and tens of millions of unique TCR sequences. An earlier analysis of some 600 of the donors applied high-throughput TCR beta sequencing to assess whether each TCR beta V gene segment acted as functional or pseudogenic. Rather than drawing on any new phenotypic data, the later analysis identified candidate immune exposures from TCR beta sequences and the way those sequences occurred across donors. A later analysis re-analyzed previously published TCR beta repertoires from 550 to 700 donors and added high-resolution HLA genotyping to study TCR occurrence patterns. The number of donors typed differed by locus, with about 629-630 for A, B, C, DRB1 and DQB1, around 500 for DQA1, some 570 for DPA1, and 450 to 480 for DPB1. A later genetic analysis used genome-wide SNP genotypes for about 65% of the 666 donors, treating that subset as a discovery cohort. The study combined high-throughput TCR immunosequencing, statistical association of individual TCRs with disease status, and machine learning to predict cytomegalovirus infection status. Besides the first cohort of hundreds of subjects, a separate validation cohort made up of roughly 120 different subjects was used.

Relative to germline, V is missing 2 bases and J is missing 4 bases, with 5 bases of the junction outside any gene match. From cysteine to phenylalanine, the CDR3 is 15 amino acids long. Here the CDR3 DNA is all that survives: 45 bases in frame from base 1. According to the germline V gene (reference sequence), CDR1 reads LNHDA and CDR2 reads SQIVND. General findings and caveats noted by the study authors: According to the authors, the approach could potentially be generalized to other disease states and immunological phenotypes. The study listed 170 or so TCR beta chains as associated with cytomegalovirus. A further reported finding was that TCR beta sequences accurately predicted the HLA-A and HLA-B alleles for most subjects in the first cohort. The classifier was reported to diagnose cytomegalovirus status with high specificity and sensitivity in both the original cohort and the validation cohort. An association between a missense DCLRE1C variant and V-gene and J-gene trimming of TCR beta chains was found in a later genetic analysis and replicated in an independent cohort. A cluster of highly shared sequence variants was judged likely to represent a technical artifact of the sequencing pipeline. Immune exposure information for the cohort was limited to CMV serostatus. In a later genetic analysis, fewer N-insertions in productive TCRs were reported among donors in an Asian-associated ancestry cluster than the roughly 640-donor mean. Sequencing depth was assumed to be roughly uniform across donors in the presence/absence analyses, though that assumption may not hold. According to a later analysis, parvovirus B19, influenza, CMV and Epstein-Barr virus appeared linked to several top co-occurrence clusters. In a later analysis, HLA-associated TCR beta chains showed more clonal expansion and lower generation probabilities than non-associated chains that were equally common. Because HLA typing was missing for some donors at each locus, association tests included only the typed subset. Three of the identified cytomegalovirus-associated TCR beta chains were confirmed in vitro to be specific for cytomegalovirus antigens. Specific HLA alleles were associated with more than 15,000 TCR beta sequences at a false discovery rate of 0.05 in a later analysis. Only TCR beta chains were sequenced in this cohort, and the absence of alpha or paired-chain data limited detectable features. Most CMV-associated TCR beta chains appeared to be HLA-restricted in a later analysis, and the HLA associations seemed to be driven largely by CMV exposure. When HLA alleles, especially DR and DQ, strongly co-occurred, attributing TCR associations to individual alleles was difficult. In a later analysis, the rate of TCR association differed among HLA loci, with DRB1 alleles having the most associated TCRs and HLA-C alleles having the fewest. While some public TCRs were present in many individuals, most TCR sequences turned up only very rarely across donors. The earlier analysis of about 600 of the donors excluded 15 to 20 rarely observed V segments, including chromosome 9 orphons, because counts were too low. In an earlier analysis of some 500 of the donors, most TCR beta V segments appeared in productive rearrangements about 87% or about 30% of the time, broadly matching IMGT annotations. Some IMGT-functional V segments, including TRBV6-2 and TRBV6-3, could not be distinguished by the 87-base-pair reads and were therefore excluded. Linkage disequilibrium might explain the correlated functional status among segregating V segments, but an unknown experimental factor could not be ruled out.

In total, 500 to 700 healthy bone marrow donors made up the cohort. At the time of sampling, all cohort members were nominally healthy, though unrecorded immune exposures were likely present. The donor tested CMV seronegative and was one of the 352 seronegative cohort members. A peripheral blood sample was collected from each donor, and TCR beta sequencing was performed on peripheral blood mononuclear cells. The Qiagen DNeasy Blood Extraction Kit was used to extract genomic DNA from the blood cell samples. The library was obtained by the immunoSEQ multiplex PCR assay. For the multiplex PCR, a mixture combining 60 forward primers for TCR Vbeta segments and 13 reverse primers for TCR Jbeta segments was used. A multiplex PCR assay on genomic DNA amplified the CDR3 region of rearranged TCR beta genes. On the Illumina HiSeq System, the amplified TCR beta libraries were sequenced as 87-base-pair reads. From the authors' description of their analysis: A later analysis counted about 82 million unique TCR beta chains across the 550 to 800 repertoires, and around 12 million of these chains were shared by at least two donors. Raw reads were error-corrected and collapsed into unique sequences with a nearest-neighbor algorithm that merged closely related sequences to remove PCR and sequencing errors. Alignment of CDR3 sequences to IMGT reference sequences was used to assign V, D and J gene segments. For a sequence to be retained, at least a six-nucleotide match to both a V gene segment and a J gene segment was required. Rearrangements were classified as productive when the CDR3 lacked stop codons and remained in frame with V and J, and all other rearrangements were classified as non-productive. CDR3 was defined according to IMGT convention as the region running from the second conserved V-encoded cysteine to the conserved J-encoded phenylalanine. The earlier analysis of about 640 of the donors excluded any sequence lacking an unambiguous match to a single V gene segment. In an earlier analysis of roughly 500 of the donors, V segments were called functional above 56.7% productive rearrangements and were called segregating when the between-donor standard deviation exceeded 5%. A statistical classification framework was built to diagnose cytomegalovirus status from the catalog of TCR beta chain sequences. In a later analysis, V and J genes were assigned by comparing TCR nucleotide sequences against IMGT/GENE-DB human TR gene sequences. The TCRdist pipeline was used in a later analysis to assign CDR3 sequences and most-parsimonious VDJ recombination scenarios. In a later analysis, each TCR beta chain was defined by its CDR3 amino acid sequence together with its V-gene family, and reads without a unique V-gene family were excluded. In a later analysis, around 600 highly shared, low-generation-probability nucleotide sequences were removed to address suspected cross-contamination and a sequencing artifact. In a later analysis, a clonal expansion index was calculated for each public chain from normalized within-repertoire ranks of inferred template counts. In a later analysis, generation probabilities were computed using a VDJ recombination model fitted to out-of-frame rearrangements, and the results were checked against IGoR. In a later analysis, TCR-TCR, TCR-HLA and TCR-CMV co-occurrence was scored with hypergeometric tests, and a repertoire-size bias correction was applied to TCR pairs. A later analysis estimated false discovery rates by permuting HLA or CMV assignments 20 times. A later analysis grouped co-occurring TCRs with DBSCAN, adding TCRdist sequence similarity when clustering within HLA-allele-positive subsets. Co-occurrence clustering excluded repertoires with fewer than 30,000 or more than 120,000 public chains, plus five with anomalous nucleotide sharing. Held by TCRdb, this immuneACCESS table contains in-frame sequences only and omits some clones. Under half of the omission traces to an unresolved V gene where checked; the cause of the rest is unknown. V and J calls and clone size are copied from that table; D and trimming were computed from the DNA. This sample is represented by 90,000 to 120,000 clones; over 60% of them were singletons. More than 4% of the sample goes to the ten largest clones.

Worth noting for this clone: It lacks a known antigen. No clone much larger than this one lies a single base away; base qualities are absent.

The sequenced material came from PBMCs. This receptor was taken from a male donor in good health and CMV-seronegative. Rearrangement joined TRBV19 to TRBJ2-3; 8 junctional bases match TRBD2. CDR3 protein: CASSISGSTADTQYF. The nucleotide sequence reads TGTGCCAGTAGTATAAGCGGGAGTACTGCAGATACGCAGTATTTT.